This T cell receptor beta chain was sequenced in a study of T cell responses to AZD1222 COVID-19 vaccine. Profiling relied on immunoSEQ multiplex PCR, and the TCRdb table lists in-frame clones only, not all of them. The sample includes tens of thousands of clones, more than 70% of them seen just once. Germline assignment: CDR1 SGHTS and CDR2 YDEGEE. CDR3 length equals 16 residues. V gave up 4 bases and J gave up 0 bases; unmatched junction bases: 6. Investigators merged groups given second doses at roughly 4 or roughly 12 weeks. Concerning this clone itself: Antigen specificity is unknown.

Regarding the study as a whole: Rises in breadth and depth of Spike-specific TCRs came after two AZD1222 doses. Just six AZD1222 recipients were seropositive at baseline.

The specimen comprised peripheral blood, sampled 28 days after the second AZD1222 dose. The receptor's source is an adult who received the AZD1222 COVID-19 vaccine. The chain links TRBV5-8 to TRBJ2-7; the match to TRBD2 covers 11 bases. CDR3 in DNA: TGTGCCAGCAGCCGCGAGGGACTAGCGGTCTCCTACGAGCAGTACTTC. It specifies CASSREGLAVSYEQYF.